These 27 T cell receptor beta chains originate from one sample sequenced in a study of cytomegalovirus exposure and HLA in healthy donors. 60 Vbeta and 13 Jbeta primers were used in PCR. TCRdb's copy holds only in-frame clones and misses some; the assay was immunoSEQ multiplex PCR. The data show around 140,000 clones, with about 64% seen just once and 2.4% held by the top ten. Specimen: PBMCs. The receptor source for this set is a woman in her forties in good health and CMV-seronegative.

The chain joins TRBV4-3 to TRBJ1-3; D is undetermined. The CDR3 extends over 15 amino acids. CDR1 is LGHNA, CDR2 YSLEER, per germline. Trimming cost V 1 base and J 4 bases, with 11 bases left between them. As DNA, the CDR3 is TGCGCCAGCAGCCAAGTTAGCGGTGAAGGAAACACCATATATTTT. Its translation is CASSQVSGEGNTIYF.

This clone turned up a few times. The rearrangement uses TRBV5-4 and TRBJ1-6; maybe TRBD1 (6 bases). Germline CDR1 SGHNT, CDR2 YYREEE (reference sequence). The V gene lost 5 bases and the J gene lost 6 bases, with 12 bases spanning the gap. The CDR3 is 14 residues long. CDR3 coding DNA: TGTGCCAGCAGTTCCGGACAGTTTAATTCACCCCTCCACTTT. Residues: CASSSGQFNSPLHF.

V and J are TRBV2 and TRBJ2-7; 7 positions agree with TRBD1. The V segment lost 6 bases and the J segment 6 bases; nucleotides outside the gene matches: 11. From germline, CDR1 is SNHLY and CDR2 FYNNEI. This CDR3 region has 14 residues. The CDR3 DNA reads as TGTGCCAGCAGAGAGGGGGCGTCTTTCAGCGAGCAGTACTTC. Translation: CASREGASFSEQYF.

This clone was seen only a few times. The V call is TRBV9, the J call TRBJ2-2, with TRBD2 as a possible D gene (6 bases). The CDR3 contains 14 residues. V lost 0 bases to trimming and J lost 4 bases, with 7 bases between them. Germline assignment: CDR1 SGDLS and CDR2 YYNGEE. The CDR3 DNA is TGTGCCAGCAGCGTAGACGGGGGCACCGGGGAGCTGTTTTTT. Its translation is CASSVDGGTGELFF.

A few counts support this clone. This sequence joins TRBV7-3 and TRBJ1-1, with D unresolved. Trimming shortened V by 3 bases and J by 2 bases, and 13 bases separated the two germline ends. The CDR3 consists of 15 residues. The V gene's germline CDR1 is SGHTA and CDR2 FQGTGA. CDR3 residues: CASSFPLRVNTEAFF. DNA for the CDR3: TGTGCCAGCAGCTTCCCCCTACGAGTTAACACTGAAGCTTTCTTT.

The V gene is TRBV14, the J gene TRBJ1-3; D gene ambiguous. CDR1 and CDR2 (germline): SGHDN, FVKESK. CDR3 length: 16 residues. Trimming shortened V by 0 bases and J by 2 bases, and 11 bases separated the two germline ends. CDR3 in DNA: TGTGCCAGCAGCCAAGAGGGCTACAGAGCTGGAAACACCATATATTTT. Encoded protein: CASSQEGYRAGNTIYF.

The V and J genes are TRBV2 and TRBJ1-3; no reliable D call. The CDR3 is made up of 16 amino acids. Germline lookup yields CDR1 SNHLY and CDR2 FYNNEI. V was pared by 2 bases and J by 4 bases, with 15 bases between. The CDR3 nucleotides read TGTGCCAGCAGTGAAATGCGGCGGGAGCAGGGAAACACCATATATTTT. Translation gives CASSEMRREQGNTIYF. Variable domain in full (rest from reference TRBV2 and TRBJ1-3): EPEVTQTPSHQVTQMGQEVILRCVPISNHLYFYWYRQILGQKVEFLVSFYNNEISEKSEIFDDQFSVERPDGSNFTLKIRSTKLEDSAMYFCASSEMRREQGNTIYFGEGSWLTVV.

This chain uses TRBV10-3 with TRBJ1-4; D ambiguous. Trimming took off 4 bases at V and 4 bases at J, with 7 bases between the two ends. Germline V gene sequence: CDR1 ENHRY, CDR2 SYGVKD. This CDR3 is built from 13 residues. The CDR3 region is CAISANSNEKLFF. The CDR3 DNA follows: TGTGCCATCAGTGCAAACAGTAATGAAAAACTGTTTTTT.

The chain has TRBV5-4 and TRBJ2-5, with TRBD2 matching over 9 bases. The CDR3 is 14 amino acids. Germline V CDR1 and CDR2: SGHNT, YYREEE (reference sequence). V lost 2 bases to trimming and J lost 5 bases; unmatched junction nucleotides: 4. The CDR3 spells CASSLGGRGETQYF. Written as DNA, the CDR3 is TGTGCCAGCAGCTTAGGCGGGAGGGGGGAGACCCAGTACTTC.

This chain links TRBV11-2 with TRBJ2-1, with TRBD2 matching 13 bases. The CDR3 contains 14 residues. With V trimmed by 4 bases and J by 8 bases, 2 bases remained unmatched. Per germline, CDR1 SGHAT and CDR2 FQNNGV. CDR3 sequence reads: CASSSGLAGYEQFF. For the CDR3, the DNA is TGTGCCAGCAGCTCGGGACTAGCGGGGTATGAGCAGTTCTTC.

This rearrangement joins TRBV9 to TRBJ2-2; D unclear. Germline CDR1 is SGDLS and CDR2 is YYNGEE. V was pared by 4 bases and J by 6 bases, with 22 bases between. The CDR3 runs to 17 residues. The CDR3: CASSPRRSLDGAGELFF. The CDR3 DNA reads TGTGCCAGCAGCCCCCGTAGAAGTCTAGACGGAGCCGGGGAGCTGTTTTTT.

This rearrangement joins TRBV5-1 to TRBJ2-5, with D hard to call. Germline CDR1 is SGHRS and CDR2 is YFSETQ. Trimming cost V 5 bases and J 5 bases, with 19 bases left between them. The CDR3 is made up of 15 amino acids. In nucleotides, the CDR3 is TGCGCCAGCAGTTTTCAAGCTAGAGGATTGGAGACCCAGTACTTC. Its translation: CASSFQARGLETQYF.

The rearrangement links TRBV2 to TRBJ2-1; TRBD2 matches at 9 bases. The CDR3 contains 16 residues. The junction had 11 bases not matched to a gene; V was cut back by 0 bases and J by 11 bases. CDR1 SNHLY and CDR2 FYNNEI come from the germline V gene. The CDR3: CASSEALQASGEKQFF. The CDR3 bases are TGTGCCAGCAGTGAAGCGCTTCAGGCTAGCGGGGAGAAGCAGTTCTTC.

The chain recombines TRBV2 with TRBJ1-2; 7 nucleotides agree with TRBD1. Germline trimming cut 3 bases from V and 9 bases from J; bases unmatched to any gene: 10. Per germline, CDR1 SNHLY and CDR2 FYNNEI. CDR3 length equals 14 residues. CDR3 loop: CASSDTGWTGRYTF. DNA of the CDR3: TGTGCCAGCAGTGACACGGGTTGGACAGGTCGCTACACCTTC.

In its sample, this clone was seen a few times. The chain has TRBV5-4 and TRBJ2-5; D remains ambiguous. TRBJ2-7 matches the DNA end more closely, so the J call is doubtful. The germline V gene has CDR1 SGHNT and CDR2 YYREEE (reference sequence). The CDR3 spans 12 residues. In nucleotides, the CDR3 is TGTGCCAGCAGCGTGCGGAGCTACGAGCAGTACTTC. It specifies CASSVRSYEQYF.

The chain is built from TRBV2 and TRBJ1-5, with 7 nucleotides matching TRBD1. V lost 5 bases, J lost 5 bases, and 6 bases stayed unmatched. CDR1 is SNHLY, CDR2 FYNNEI, per germline. The CDR3 contains 14 residues. CDR3: CASSRGGGDQPQHF. CDR3 in DNA: TGTGCCAGCAGTCGAGGGGGCGGTGATCAGCCCCAGCATTTT.

V gene TRBV6-5 combines with J gene TRBJ2-7; perhaps TRBD1 as D (5 bases). This CDR3 has 14 amino acids. Deletions cut 6 bases from V and 2 bases from J, with 14 bases between. CDR1 is MNHEY and CDR2 is SVGAGI in the germline V gene. CDR3 in amino acids: CASRQRTFPYEQYF. CDR3 nucleotide sequence: TGTGCCAGCAGACAAAGGACATTTCCCTACGAGCAGTACTTC.

The chain combines TRBV27 with TRBJ1-1, with 8 bases identical to TRBD1. V shed 6 bases and J 6 bases; nucleotides not matched to a gene: 6. This CDR3 has 13 amino acids. Germline-derived CDR1 and CDR2 are MNHEY and SMNVEV (reference sequence). The CDR3 here is CASSPYRGAEAFF. The CDR3, as DNA: TGTGCCAGCAGCCCTTACAGGGGGGCTGAAGCTTTCTTT.

With respect to this clone: A junction end diverges from the germline sequence, so it may reflect a read error. This chain links TRBV6-1 with TRBJ1-2, with a possible D match to TRBD1 (5 bases). CDR3 length: 11 residues. Looked up from germline, CDR1 is MNHNS and CDR2 is SASEGT. DNA of the CDR3: TGTGCCAGCAGTGATACGGGACTGGGCCTTTTC. As protein: CASSDTGLGLF.

The chain is built from TRBV28 and TRBJ1-3; 8 nucleotides line up with TRBD1. The CDR3 contains 15 residues. CDR1 and CDR2 from the germline V gene are MDHEN and SYDVKM. V was clipped by 5 bases and J by 7 bases; unmatched bases: 10. The CDR3: CASSNRDRTGNTIYF. As DNA, the CDR3 is TGTGCCAGCAGTAACCGGGACAGGACGGGTAACACCATATATTTT.

About this clone: Its ends do not fully match the called genes, so a read error is possible. The gene calls are TRBV6-5 and TRBJ1-2; D is unclear. Germline values: CDR1 MNHEY, CDR2 SVGAGI. This CDR3 has 13 amino acids. The CDR3 DNA sequence: TGTGCCAGCAGTTACACTACTCCTCCAACCTTAAACTTC. Translated: CASSYTTPPTLNF.

The chain is built from TRBV19 and TRBJ1-1; D is possibly TRBD1 (5 bases). Germline CDR1 and CDR2: LNHDA and SQIVND (reference sequence). The CDR3 extends over 15 amino acids. V lost 6 bases and J lost 5, with 19 bases in between. CDR3 in DNA: TGTGCCAGTAGCCGCGCTCAGGGTGTAGGTACTGAAGCTTTCTTT. Amino acids: CASSRAQGVGTEAFF.

This clone was picked up a small number of times. The J gene is TRBJ1-2, the V gene TRBV28, with D uncertain. Trimming left V 5 bases short and J 4 bases short, with 14 bases between. CDR1 is MDHEN, CDR2 SYDVKM, per germline. The CDR3 is 14 amino acids. The CDR3: CASSQGSGSYGYTF. For the CDR3, the DNA is TGTGCCAGCAGTCAAGGGTCGGGAAGCTATGGCTACACCTTC.

This chain joins TRBV6-6 and TRBJ1-1; maybe TRBD1 (5 bases). The ends were cut back, 7 bases at V and 2 bases at J, with 14 bases in the middle. CDR3 length: 14 amino acids. Germline lookup yields CDR1 MNHNY and CDR2 SVGAGI (reference sequence). Here the CDR3 DNA reads TGTGCCAGCAATAGGGACTATGGAAACACTGAAGCTTTCTTT. Its translation is CASNRDYGNTEAFF.

A note on this clone: One end of the junction fails to match germline, which may point to a read error. The chain couples TRBV28 to TRBJ1-2; 8 bases are shared with TRBD1. There are 15 residues in the CDR3. The germline gives CDR1 MDHEN, CDR2 SYDVKM. Here the CDR3 DNA reads TGTGCCAGCAGTCAGACAGGGGCAGCTAAATATGGCTACACCTTC. Protein sequence: CASSQTGAAKYGYTF.

V and J are TRBV11-2 and TRBJ1-1, with 9 bases matching TRBD1. Germline CDR1 and CDR2: SGHAT and FQNNGV. This CDR3 is built from 19 residues. With 3 bases clipped from V and 0 bases from J, the junction kept 14 bases outside the gene matches. As DNA, the CDR3 is TGTGCCAGCAGCTTCTTCTCAGTCCCGGGACAGGGAATGAACACTGAAGCTTTCTTT. Translation gives CASSFFSVPGQGMNTEAFF.

Here the CDR3 reads CASTRSGGSPNEQFF. The CDR3, as DNA: TGTGCCAGCACCAGGAGCGGGGGCTCCCCCAATGAGCAGTTCTTC. The chain uses TRBV7-9 and TRBJ2-1, with 8 bases lining up with TRBD2. With V trimmed by 7 bases and J by 6 bases, 11 bases remained unmatched. CDR1 is SEHNR, CDR2 FQNEAQ, per germline (reference sequence). The CDR3 length is 15 residues.